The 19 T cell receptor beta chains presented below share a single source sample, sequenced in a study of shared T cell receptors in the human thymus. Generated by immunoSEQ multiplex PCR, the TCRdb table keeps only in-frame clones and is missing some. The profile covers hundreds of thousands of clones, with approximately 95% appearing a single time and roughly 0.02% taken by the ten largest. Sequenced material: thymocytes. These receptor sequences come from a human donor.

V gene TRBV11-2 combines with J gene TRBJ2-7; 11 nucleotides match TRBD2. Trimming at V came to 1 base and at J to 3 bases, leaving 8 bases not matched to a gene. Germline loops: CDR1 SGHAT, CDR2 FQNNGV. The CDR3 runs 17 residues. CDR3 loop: CASSLAPLAGGGYEQYF. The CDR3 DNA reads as TGTGCCAGCAGCTTAGCGCCGTTAGCGGGAGGGGGCTACGAGCAGTACTTC.

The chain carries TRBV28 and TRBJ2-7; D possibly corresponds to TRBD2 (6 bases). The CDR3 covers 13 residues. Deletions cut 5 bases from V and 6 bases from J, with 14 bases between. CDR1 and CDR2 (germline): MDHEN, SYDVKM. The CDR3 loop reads CASSTPGLPEQYF. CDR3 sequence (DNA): TGTGCCAGCAGTACGCCGGGACTGCCCGAGCAGTACTTC.

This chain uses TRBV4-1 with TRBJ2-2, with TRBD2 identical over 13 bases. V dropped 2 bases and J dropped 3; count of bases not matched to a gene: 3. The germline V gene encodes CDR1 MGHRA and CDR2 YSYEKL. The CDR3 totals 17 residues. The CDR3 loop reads CASSQRGLAGDTGELFF. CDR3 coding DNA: TGCGCCAGCAGCCAACGCGGACTAGCGGGAGACACCGGGGAGCTGTTTTTT.

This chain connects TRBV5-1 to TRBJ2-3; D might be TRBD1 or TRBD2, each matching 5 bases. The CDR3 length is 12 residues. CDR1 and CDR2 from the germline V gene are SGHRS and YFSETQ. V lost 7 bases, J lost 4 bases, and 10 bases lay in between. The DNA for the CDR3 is TGCGCCAGCGGCGAGGGGCCAGATACGCAGTATTTT. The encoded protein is CASGEGPDTQYF.

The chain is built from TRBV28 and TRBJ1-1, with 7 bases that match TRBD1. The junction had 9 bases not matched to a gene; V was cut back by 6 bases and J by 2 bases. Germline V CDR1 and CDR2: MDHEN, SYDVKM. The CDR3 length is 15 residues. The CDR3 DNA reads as TGTGCCAGCAGCCCATTGGGGACAGCAAACACTGAAGCTTTCTTT. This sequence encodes CASSPLGTANTEAFF.

CDR3 loop: CASSEILGQGTDTQYF. DNA for the CDR3: TGCGCCAGCAGTGAGATCCTGGGACAGGGGACAGATACGCAGTATTTT. This chain links TRBV10-2 with TRBJ2-3, with TRBD1 matching over 10 bases. This CDR3 has 16 residues. Germline V lookup: CDR1 WSHSY, CDR2 SAAADI. The junction had 5 bases not matched to a gene; V was cut back by 2 bases and J by 3 bases.

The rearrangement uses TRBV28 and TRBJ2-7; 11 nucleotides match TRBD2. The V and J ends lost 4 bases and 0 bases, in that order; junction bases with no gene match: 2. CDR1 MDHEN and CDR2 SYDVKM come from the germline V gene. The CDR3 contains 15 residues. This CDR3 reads CASSSTSGISYEQYF. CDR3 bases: TGTGCCAGCAGTTCGACTAGCGGGATCTCCTACGAGCAGTACTTC. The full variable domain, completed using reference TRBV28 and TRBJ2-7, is DVKVTQSSRYLVKRTGEKVFLECVQDMDHENMFWYRQDPGLGLRLIYFSYDVKMKEKGDIPEGYSVSREKKERFSLILESASTNQTSMYLCASSSTSGISYEQYFGPGTRLTVT.

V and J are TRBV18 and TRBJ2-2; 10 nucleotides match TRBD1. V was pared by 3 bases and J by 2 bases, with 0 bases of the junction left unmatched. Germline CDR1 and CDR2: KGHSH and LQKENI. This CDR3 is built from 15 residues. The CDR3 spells CASSPTGGNTGELFF. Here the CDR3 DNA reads TGTGCCAGCTCACCGACAGGGGGCAACACCGGGGAGCTGTTTTTT.

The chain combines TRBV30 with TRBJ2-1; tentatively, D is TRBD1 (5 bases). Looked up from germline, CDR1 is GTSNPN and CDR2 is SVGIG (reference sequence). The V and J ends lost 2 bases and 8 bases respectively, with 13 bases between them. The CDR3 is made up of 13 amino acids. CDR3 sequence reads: CAWSKQGRDEQFF. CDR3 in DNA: TGTGCCTGGAGTAAGCAGGGTAGGGATGAGCAGTTCTTC.

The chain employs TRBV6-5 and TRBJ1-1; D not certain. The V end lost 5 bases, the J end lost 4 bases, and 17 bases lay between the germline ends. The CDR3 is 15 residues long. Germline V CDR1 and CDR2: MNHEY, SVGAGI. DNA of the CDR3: TGTGCCAGCAGTACCTTAGAAATCGTGGGCACTGAAGCTTTCTTT. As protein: CASSTLEIVGTEAFF.

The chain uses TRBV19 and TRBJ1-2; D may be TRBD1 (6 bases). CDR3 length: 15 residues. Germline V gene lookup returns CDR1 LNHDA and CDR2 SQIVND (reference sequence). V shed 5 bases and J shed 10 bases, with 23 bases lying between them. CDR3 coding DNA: TGTGCCAGTAGTCCCCGGGGTGGGGGCCAGCTCCTCTACACCTTC. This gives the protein CASSPRGGGQLLYTF.

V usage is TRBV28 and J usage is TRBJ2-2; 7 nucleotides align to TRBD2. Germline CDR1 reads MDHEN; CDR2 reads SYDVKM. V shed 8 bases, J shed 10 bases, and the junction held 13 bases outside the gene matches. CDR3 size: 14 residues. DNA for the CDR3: TGTGCCAGCGGCCCGGGGGGAGGGCGGACGGAGCTGTTTTTT. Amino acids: CASGPGGGRTELFF.

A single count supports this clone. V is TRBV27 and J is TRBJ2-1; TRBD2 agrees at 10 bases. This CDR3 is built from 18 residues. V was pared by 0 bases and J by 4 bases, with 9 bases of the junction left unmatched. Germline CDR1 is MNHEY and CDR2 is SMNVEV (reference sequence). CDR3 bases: TGTGCCAGCAGTTTATCCGGGCTAGCGGGAGAGCGTTACAATGAGCAGTTCTTC. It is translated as CASSLSGLAGERYNEQFF.

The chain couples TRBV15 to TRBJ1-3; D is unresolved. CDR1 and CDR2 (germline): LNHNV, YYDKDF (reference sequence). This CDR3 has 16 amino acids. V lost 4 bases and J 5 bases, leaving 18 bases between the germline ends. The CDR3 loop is CATSKPPGTKRNTIYF. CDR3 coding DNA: TGTGCCACCAGCAAGCCCCCCGGAACGAAAAGAAACACCATATATTTT.

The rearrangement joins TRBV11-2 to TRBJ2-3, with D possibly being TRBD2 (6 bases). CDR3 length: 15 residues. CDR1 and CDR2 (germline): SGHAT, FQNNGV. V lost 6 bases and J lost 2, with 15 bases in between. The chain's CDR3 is CASSSFSGTTDTQYF. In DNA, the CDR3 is TGTGCCAGCAGTTCCTTTAGCGGAACCACAGATACGCAGTATTTT.

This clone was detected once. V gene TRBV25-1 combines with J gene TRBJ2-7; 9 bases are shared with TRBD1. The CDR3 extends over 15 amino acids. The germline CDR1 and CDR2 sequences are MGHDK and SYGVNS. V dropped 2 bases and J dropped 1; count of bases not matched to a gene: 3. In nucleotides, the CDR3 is TGTGCCAGCAGTGAAAAAGGGACAGGGTCCTACGAGCAGTACTTC. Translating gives CASSEKGTGSYEQYF.

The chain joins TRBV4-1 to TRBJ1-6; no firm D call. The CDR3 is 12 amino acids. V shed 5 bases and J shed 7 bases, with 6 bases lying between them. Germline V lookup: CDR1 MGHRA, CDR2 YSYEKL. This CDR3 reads CASSYGNSPLHF. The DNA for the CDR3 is TGCGCCAGCAGCTACGGGAATTCACCCCTCCACTTT.

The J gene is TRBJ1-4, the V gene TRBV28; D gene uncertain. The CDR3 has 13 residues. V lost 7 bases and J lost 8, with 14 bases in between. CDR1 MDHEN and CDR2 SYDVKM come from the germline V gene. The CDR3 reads CASTGGLSEKLFF. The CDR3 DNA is TGTGCCAGCACCGGAGGACTTTCCGAAAAACTGTTTTTT. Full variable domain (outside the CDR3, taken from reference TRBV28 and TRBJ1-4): DVKVTQSSRYLVKRTGEKVFLECVQDMDHENMFWYRQDPGLGLRLIYFSYDVKMKEKGDIPEGYSVSREKKERFSLILESASTNQTSMYLCASTGGLSEKLFFGSGTQLSVL.

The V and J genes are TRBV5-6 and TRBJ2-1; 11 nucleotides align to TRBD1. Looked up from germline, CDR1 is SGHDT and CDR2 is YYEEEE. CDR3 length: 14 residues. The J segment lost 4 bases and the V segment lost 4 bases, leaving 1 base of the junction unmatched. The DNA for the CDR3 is TGTGCCAGCAGCGGGACAGGGGGATACAATGAGCAGTTCTTC. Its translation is CASSGTGGYNEQFF.